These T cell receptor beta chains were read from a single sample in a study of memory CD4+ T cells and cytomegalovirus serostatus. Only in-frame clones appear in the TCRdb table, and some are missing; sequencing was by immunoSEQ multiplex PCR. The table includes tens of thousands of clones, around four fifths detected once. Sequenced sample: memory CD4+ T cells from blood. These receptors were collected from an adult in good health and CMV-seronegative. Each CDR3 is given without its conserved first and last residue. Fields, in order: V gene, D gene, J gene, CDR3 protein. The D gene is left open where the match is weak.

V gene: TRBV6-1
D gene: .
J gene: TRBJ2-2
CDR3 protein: ASSEGAVSGTGELF

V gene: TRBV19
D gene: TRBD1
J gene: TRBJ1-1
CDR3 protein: ASSIAHRGGTEAF

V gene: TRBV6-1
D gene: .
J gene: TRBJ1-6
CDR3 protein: ASTQDFDNSPLH

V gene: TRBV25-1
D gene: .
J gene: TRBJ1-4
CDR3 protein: ASSEYIRGRESEKLF

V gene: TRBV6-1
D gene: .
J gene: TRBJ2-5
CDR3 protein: ASRLGPIQETQY

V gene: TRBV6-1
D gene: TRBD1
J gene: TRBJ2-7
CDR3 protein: ASRGTGRYEQY

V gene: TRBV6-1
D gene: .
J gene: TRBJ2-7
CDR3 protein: ASSDGDIAYYEQY

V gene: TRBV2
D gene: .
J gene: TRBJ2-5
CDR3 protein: ASSGRTGETQY

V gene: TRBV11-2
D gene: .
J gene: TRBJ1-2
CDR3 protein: ASSDAKTNDGYT

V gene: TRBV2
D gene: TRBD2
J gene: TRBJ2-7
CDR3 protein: ASRFTSGAVDEQY

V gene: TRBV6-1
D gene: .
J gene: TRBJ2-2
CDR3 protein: ATTRDGPNTGELF

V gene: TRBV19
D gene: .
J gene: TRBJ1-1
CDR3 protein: ASRKGGWTEAF

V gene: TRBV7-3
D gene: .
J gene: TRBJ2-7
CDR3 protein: ASSWPGYEQY

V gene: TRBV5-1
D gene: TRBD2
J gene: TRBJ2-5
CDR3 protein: ASSLAGGQETQY

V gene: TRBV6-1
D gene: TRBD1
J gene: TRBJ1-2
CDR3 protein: ASSESHRGGDGYT

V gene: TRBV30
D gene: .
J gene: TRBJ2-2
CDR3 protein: AWKGTGELF

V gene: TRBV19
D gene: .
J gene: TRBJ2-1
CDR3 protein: APREQF

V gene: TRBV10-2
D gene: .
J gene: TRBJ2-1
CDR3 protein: ASCPPNNEQF

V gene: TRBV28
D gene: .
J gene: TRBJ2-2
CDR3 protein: ASSRQTGELF

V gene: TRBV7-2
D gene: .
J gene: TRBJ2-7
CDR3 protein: ASSFGRGGQSYEQY

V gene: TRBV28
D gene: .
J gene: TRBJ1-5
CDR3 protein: ASGALNQPQH

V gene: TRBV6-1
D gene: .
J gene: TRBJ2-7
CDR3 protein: ASSEWNSVAAYEQY

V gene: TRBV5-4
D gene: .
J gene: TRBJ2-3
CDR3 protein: ASSLARDTQY

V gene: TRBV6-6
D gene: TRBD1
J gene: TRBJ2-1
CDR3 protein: ASSARTGGSYNEQF

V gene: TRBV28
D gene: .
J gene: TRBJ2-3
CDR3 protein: ASSYLSYTQY

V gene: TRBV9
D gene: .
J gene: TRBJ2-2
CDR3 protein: ASSVATGELF

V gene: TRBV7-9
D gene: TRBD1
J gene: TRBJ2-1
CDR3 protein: ASSPPGQFTYNEQF

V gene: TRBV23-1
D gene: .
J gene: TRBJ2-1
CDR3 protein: ASSRRQGPWRQF

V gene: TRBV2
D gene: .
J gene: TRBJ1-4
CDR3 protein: ASSEIEKLF

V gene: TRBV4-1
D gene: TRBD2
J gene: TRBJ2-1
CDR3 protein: ASSQVGLRGLAGAGDEQF

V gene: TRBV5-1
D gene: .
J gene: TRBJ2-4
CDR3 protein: ASSLGGRGKNIQY

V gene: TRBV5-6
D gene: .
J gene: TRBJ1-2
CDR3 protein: ASSLPGRHYGYT

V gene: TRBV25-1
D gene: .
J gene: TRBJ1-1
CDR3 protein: ASSESPQSTEAF

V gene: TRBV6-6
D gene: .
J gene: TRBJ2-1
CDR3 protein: ASSYGPAGRYNEQF

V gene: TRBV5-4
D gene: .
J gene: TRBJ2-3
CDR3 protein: ASSLGDTQY

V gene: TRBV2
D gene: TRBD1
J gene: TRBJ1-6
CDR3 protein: ASTPDRVGSPLH

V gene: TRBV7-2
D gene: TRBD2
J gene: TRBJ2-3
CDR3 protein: ASSLRLAGRRAGDTQY

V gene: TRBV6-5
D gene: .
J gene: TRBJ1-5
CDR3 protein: ASSYSGASNQPQH

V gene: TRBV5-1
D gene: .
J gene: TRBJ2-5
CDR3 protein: ASSPRSRPQETQY

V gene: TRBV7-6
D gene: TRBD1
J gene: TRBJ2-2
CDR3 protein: ASSLTGGANTGELF

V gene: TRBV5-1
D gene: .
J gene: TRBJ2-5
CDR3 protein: ASSPADGEETQY

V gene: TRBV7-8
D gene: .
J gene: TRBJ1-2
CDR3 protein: ASSLGGSYTNYGYT

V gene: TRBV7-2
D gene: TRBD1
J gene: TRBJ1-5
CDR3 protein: ASSSGQGSNQPQH

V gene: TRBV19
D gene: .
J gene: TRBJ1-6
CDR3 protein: ASTRGDGNSPLH

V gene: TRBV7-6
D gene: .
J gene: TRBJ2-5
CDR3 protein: ASSLNRGGPEETQY

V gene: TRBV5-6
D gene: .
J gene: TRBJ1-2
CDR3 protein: ASSFSSDGYT

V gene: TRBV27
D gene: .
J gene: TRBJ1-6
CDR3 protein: ASRYQGPLH

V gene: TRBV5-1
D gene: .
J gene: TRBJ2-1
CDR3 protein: ASSTRGPGSNEQF

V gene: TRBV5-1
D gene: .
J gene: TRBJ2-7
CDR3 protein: ASSSEYEQY

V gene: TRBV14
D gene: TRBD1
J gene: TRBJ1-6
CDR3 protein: ASSQRPGDRFNSPLH

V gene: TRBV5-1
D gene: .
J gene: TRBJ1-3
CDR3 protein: ASSPSSDSGNTIY

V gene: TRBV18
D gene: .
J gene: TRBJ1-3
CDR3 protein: ASSPQVSGNTIY

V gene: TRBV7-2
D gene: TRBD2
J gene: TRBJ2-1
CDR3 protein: ASREAGTRSLLEQF

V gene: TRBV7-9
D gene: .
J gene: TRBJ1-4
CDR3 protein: ASSSTMGSELF

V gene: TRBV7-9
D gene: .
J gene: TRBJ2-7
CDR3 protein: ASSSTSGFTYEQY

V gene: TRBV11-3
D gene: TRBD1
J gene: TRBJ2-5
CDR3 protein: ASSLDGTGQETQY

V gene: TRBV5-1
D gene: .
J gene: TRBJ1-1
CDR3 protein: ASSLAGYTEAF

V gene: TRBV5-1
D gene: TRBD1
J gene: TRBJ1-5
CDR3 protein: ASSLGDRGGNQPQH